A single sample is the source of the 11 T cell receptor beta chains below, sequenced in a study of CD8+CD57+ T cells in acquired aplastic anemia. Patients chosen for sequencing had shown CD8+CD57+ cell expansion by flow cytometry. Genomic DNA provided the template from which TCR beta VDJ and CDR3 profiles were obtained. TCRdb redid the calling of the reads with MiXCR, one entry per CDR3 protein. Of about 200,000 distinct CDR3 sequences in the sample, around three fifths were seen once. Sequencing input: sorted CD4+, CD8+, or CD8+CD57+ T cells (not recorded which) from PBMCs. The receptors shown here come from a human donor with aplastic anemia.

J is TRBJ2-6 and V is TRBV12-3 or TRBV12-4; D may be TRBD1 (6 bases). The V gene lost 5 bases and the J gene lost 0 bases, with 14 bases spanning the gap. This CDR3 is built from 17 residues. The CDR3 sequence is CASSKKQGHSGANVLTF. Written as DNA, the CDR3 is TGTGCCAGCAGTAAAAAACAGGGCCACTCTGGGGCCAACGTCCTGACTTTC.

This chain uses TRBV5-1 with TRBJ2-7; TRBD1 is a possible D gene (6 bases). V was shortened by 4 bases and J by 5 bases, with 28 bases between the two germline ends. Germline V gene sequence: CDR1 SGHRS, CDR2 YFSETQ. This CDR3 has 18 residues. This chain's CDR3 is CASSPMRPGVQGSHEQYF. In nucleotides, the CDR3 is TGCGCCAGCAGCCCCATGAGGCCAGGGGTTCAGGGGTCCCACGAGCAGTACTTC. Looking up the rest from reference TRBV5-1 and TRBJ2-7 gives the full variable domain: KAGVTQTPRYLIKTRGQQVTLSCSPISGHRSVSWYQQTPGQGLQFLFEYFSETQRNKGNFPGRFSGRQFSNSRSEMNVSTLELGDSALYLCASSPMRPGVQGSHEQYFGPGTRLTVT.

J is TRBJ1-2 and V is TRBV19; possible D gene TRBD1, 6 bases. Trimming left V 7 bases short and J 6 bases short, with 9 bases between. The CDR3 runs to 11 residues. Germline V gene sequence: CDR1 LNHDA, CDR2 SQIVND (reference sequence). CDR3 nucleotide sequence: TGTGCCAGTAATTCAGGGGATGGCTACACCTTC. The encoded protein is CASNSGDGYTF.

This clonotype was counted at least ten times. The CDR3 here is CASSVGQAPDTQYF. CDR3 sequence (DNA): TGTGCCAGCAGTGTCGGACAGGCCCCAGATACGCAGTATTTT. The chain uses TRBV6-5 and TRBJ2-3; 7 nucleotides align to TRBD1. The V gene end was trimmed by 5 bases and the J gene end by 4 bases; junction bases not matched to a gene: 6. Germline loops: CDR1 MNHEY, CDR2 SVGAGI. CDR3 length: 14 amino acids.

Written as DNA, the CDR3 is TGTGCCAGCAGCTTAGAGGGTCCGGCCTACGAGCAGTACTTC. Its translation is CASSLEGPAYEQYF. The chain carries TRBV7-9 and TRBJ2-7, with no clear D. CDR1 is SEHNR and CDR2 is FQNEAQ in the germline V gene (reference sequence). The CDR3 consists of 14 residues. The V gene lost 1 base and the J gene lost 2 bases, with 9 bases spanning the gap.

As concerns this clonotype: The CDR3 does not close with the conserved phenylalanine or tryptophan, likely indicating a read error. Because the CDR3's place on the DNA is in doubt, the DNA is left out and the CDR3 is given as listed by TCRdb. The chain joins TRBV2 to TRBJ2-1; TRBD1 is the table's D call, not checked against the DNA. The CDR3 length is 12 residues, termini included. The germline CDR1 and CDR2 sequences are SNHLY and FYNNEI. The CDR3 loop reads CASSPPGGAIFL.

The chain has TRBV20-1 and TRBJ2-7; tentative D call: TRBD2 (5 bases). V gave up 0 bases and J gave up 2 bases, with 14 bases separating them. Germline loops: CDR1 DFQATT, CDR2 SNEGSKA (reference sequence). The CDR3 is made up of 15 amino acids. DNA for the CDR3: TGCAGTGCTAGAGACCCAAAGAGGGCAGCCTACGAGCAGTACTTC. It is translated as CSARDPKRAAYEQYF.

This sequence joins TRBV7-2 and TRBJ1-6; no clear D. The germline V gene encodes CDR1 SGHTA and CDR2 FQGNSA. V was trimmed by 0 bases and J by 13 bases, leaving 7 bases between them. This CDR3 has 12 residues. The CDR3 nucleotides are TGTGCCAGCAGCTTAGCGCGAGGGCCCCTCCACTTT. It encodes CASSLARGPLHF.

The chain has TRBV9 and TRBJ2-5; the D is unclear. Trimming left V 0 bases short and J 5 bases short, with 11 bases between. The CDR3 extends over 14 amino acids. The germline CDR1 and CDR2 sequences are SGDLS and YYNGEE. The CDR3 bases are TGTGCCAGCAGCGTAGGGGGTAGCAGTGAGACCCAGTACTTC. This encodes CASSVGGSSETQYF.

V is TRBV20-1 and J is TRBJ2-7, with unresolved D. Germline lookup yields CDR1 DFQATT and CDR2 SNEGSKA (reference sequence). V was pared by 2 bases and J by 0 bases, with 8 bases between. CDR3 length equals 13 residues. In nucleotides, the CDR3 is TGCAGTGCTAGACCCGGGCACTCCTACGAGCAGTACTTC. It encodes CSARPGHSYEQYF.

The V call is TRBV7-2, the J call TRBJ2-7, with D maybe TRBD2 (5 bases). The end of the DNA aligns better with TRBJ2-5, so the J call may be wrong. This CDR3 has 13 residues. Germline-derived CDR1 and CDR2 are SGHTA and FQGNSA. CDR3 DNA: TGTGCCAGCAGCACCTGGGAGCGGGAGACCCAGTACTTC. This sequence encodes CASSTWERETQYF.